Below, one TCR beta chain is given with its context. Its antigen is still unknown. Base quality data are lacking; no much larger clone is found one base away. These data belong to a study of T cell responses to AZD1222 COVID-19 vaccine (dated by TCRdb to the early 2020s). For context, the study as a whole: AZD1222 recipients given second doses at about 4 weeks or at about 12 weeks were pooled, since spike-specific TCR depth and breadth were not found to differ between the two schedules. TCR sequencing covered some 250 trial participants: 200 to 220 given two doses of AZD1222 and approximately 26 given two doses of MenACWY control vaccine. Trial participants were enrolled by age into subgroups of 18-55, 56-69 and 70-plus years, and roughly 150, 30 and 60 TCR-sequenced participants, respectively, were included in these subgroups.

In the paper's terms, the time point label means: baseline before first vaccination. Vaccinee samples were obtained from the UK trials COV001 and COV002, which included a single-blind randomized controlled phase 2/3 trial of AZD1222 (ChAdOx1 nCoV-19) in healthy adults. For TCRbeta chain sequencing, PBMC samples from trial participants were taken at day 0 and at day 28 after the second dose. The CDR3 regions of human TCRbeta chains were analyzed by immunosequencing. The paper's data handling went like this. TCRs in the repertoires were compared against a reference library of SARS-CoV-2-specific TCRs that had been generated with the MIRA antigen-specificity platform. Breadth was defined as the fraction of unique TCRs that were SARS-CoV-2-associated, and depth was defined as the fraction of total T cells that were SARS-CoV-2-associated. Using the MIRA data, each spike-specific TCR was assigned both to the spike region to which the TCR was reactive and to a CD4 or CD8 class. Log10-transformed breadth and depth values were compared by one-way ANOVA with Sidak's multiple comparisons tests. What TCRdb holds here is the immuneACCESS table cut down to in-frame rearrangements. Part of the clones is not present; checked against another copy, under half of the missing clones reflect an unresolved V gene, and the others are unexplained. V and J calls and clone size are copied from that table; D and trimming were computed from the DNA. Present in this sample are about 120,000 clones, 75% to 90% of which were seen just once. The ten most abundant clones make up 2% to 3% of the sample.

What the research found in general, with its limitations: Conclusions about previously exposed vaccinees are limited, since just six AZD1222 recipients were seropositive for SARS-CoV-2 at baseline. Nearly half of unique spike-specific TCRs reportedly recognized epitopes outside regions mutated in the B.1.351 and B.1.1.7 variants. Because no samples from the day 14 peak response were available, repertoires could be characterized only after the peak T cell response. A significant rise in spike-specific TCR breadth and depth was observed after two AZD1222 doses relative to day 0 and relative to MenACWY recipients. The 56-69-year group was small, and its depth increase did not reach significance, likely because of low power. Participants were mostly white British and included more females than males, and it was suggested by the authors that clonal diversity may have been underestimated. CD4 TCRs associated with the vaccine covered the entire spike protein, and the dominant responses were in regions 160-218 and 743-854.

This receptor was obtained from an adult in good health. Material: peripheral blood, obtained on day 0 of AZD1222 vaccination.

The DNA sequence reads TGTGCCAGCAGTTTATTCGGGGGAGATGGCTATAATTCACCCCTCCACTTT. This yields the protein CASSLFGGDGYNSPLHF. Rearrangement joined TRBV27 to TRBJ1-6, and possibly TRBD1, on 5 matching bases. The germline V gene (reference sequence) specifies MNHEY as CDR1 and SMNVEV as CDR2. V is cut by 1 base and J by 3 bases, and the space between the germline ends is 13 bases. The CDR3 numbers 17 residues from cysteine through phenylalanine. Only the CDR3 portion is preserved as DNA: 51 bases, with reading frame beginning at the first base.